The 31 T cell receptor beta chains in this list originate from one sample, sequenced in a study of blood T cells in healthy people across ages (dated by TCRdb to about 2015). The library was prepared using 5' RACE. Sequencing was carried out with an Illumina HiSeq 2500. A second PCR of about 6 to 11 cycles was run with a J-beta primer mix and a sample-barcoded 5' primer. Using fastp at Q25 and MiXCR, TCRdb reprocessed the public reads and kept productive beta chains. Each CDR3 protein appears once, grouped with its most common genes and DNA. Here the sample has some 1 million distinct CDR3 sequences; 40% to 45% occur a single time. Of the sample, about 20% falls within the top ten clones. Sequenced input: blood. Source of these receptors: a woman aged 60-75 years in good health.

This clonotype was counted only a few times. For the CDR3, the DNA is TGTGCCAGCAGCCCCGTAGGTCAGGGGGGATCCTACGAGCAGTACTTC. This sequence encodes CASSPVGQGGSYEQYF. The chain employs TRBV9 and TRBJ2-7, with D possibly TRBD1 on 7 matching bases. Germline loops: CDR1 SGDLS, CDR2 YYNGEE. V gave up 4 bases and J gave up 1 base, with 18 bases separating them. CDR3 length: 16 residues.

The chain is built from TRBV7-6 and TRBJ2-1, with 8 bases matching TRBD1. The CDR3 sequence is 19 residues long. With V trimmed by 1 base and J by 7 bases, 18 bases remained unmatched. Per the germline V gene, CDR1 is SGHVS and CDR2 is FNYEAQ. The chain's CDR3 is CASSLVREAAGQVMNEQFF. The CDR3 DNA is TGTGCCAGCAGCTTAGTAAGGGAAGCTGCGGGACAGGTGATGAATGAGCAGTTCTTC.

This chain joins TRBV3-1 and TRBJ2-1; no clear D gene. Trimming pared 0 bases from V and 5 bases from J, leaving 11 bases between. Germline values: CDR1 LGHDT, CDR2 YNNKEL (reference sequence). The CDR3 length is 15 residues. The CDR3 loop is CASSQDPTTNNEQFF. DNA of the CDR3: TGTGCCAGCAGCCAAGATCCTACCACAAACAATGAGCAGTTCTTC.

This clonotype was seen only once. This chain uses TRBV5-1 with TRBJ1-2; 11 bases are a match to TRBD1. Germline-derived CDR1 and CDR2 are SGHRS and YFSETQ. This CDR3 has 14 residues. V lost 4 bases and J lost 6; bases outside the gene matches: 5. The CDR3: CASSVGQGANGYTF. The CDR3 DNA follows: TGCGCCAGCAGCGTCGGACAGGGGGCAAATGGCTACACCTTC. Complete variable domain (other parts from reference TRBV5-1 and TRBJ1-2): KAGVTQTPRYLIKTRGQQVTLSCSPISGHRSVSWYQQTPGQGLQFLFEYFSETQRNKGNFPGRFSGRQFSNSRSEMNVSTLELGDSALYLCASSVGQGANGYTFGSGTRLTVV.

V usage is TRBV9 and J usage is TRBJ2-1; 7 bases align to TRBD2. Germline CDR1 SGDLS, CDR2 YYNGEE. This CDR3 has 15 residues. The ends lost 5 bases at V and 5 bases at J; junction bases unmatched: 10. The CDR3 DNA sequence: TGTGCCAGCAGACGAGCGGGGACGGTTAACAATGAGCAGTTCTTC. It is translated as CASRRAGTVNNEQFF.

This clonotype turned up a few times. The rearrangement joins TRBV29-1 to TRBJ2-3; 13 bases map to TRBD2. The junction had 6 bases not matched to a gene; V was cut back by 1 base and J by 2 bases. The CDR3 sequence is 17 residues long. Germline values: CDR1 SQVTM, CDR2 ANQGSEA. CDR3 loop: CSVEGPGTSGITDTQYF. The CDR3, as DNA: TGCAGCGTTGAAGGGCCCGGGACTAGCGGGATCACAGATACGCAGTATTTT.

This chain connects TRBV6-2 or TRBV6-3 to TRBJ2-3; D gene unclear. V dropped 2 bases and J dropped 1 base, with 10 bases sitting between them. The CDR3 is 15 residues long. Germline-derived CDR1 and CDR2 are MNHEY and SVGEGT. CDR3 sequence: CASSYPGGGTDTQYF. The DNA of the CDR3 is TGTGCCAGCAGTTACCCGGGCGGTGGCACAGATACGCAGTATTTT.

Note on this clonotype: One end of the junction varies from germline; a read error may be responsible. This chain joins TRBV27 and TRBJ2-7, with D hard to call. CDR3 size: 13 residues. The germline gives CDR1 MNHEY, CDR2 SMNVEV (reference sequence). This CDR3 reads CASSLDFSYKQYF. DNA of the CDR3: TGTGCCAGCAGTCTCGACTTCTCCTACAAGCAGTACTTC.

This clonotype was picked up many times. The V call is TRBV29-1, the J call TRBJ2-5; 11 bases line up with TRBD1. The germline CDR1 and CDR2 sequences are SQVTM and ANQGSEA. The CDR3 is 15 residues long. V shed 3 bases, J shed 2 bases, and the junction held 5 bases outside the gene matches. CDR3 amino acids: CSVEGRDRGQETQYF. CDR3 DNA sequence: TGCAGCGTTGAGGGGAGGGACAGGGGGCAAGAGACCCAGTACTTC.

This chain uses TRBV29-1 with TRBJ2-5, with a tentative D call TRBD1 (5 bases). This CDR3 comprises 12 residues. CDR1 and CDR2 from the germline V gene are SQVTM and ANQGSEA. Trimming stripped 7 bases from V and 1 base from J, with 10 bases between. The CDR3 DNA reads as TGCAGCGGAGGACATCTCCAAGAGACCCAGTACTTC. Amino acids: CSGGHLQETQYF.

This clonotype has more than one count but fewer than ten. The DNA for the CDR3 is TGTGCCATCGGTATCCAGGACACCCTCGATGACAACGAGCAGTACTTC. Protein: CAIGIQDTLDDNEQYF. This rearrangement joins TRBV10-3 to TRBJ2-7; weak D call: TRBD1 (5 bases). The CDR3 spans 16 residues. CDR1 and CDR2 (germline): ENHRY, SYGVKD. Trimming cost V 8 bases and J 5 bases, with 25 bases left between them.

The rearrangement links TRBV20-1 to TRBJ2-7; tentatively, D is TRBD2 (6 bases). V was shortened by 5 bases and J by 4 bases, with 15 bases between the two germline ends. This CDR3 has 13 residues. Germline CDR1 is DFQATT and CDR2 is SNEGSKA (reference sequence). CDR3 in DNA: TGCAGTGCTCGGGACTTCGTATCGTACGAGCAGTACTTC. Its translation: CSARDFVSYEQYF.

The V and J genes are TRBV9 and TRBJ2-5, with TRBD1 identical over 8 bases. The tail of the sequence fits TRBJ2-7 better, so the J call may be wrong. In germline, CDR1 is SGDLS, CDR2 YYNGEE. CDR3 length: 15 amino acids. The DNA for the CDR3 is TGTGCCAGCAGCGTAGCAGGGGGCGACGGATACGAGCAGTACTTC. It encodes CASSVAGGDGYEQYF.

This sequence joins TRBV6-2 or TRBV6-3 and TRBJ2-1; tentative D call: TRBD1 (6 bases). The V gene's germline CDR1 is MNHEY and CDR2 SVGEGT. The ends were cut back, 2 bases at V and 7 bases at J, with 21 bases in the middle. The CDR3 totals 17 residues. The DNA for the CDR3 is TGTGCCAGCAGTTACCCTCAGGGGTCGGTCATTGGGAATGAGCAGTTCTTC. Translated: CASSYPQGSVIGNEQFF.

This clonotype was detected only a few times. V is TRBV7-2 and J is TRBJ2-1; D is possibly TRBD1 (6 bases). Per germline, CDR1 SGHTA and CDR2 FQGNSA. V gave up 5 bases and J gave up 5 bases, with 13 bases separating them. This CDR3 region has 14 residues. This CDR3 is CASSTGSFNNEQFF. DNA of the CDR3: TGTGCCAGCAGCACAGGGAGTTTCAACAATGAGCAGTTCTTC.

The rearrangement uses TRBV2 and TRBJ2-3; D ambiguous. The germline V and J ends were trimmed by 10 bases and 5 bases, with 10 bases remaining between them. The CDR3 sequence is 11 residues long. Germline values: CDR1 SNHLY, CDR2 FYNNEI. Here the CDR3 reads CATVLGDTQYF. CDR3 DNA sequence: TGTGCCACCGTGCTAGGAGATACGCAGTATTTT.

The chain uses TRBV29-1 and TRBJ2-1; D is possibly TRBD1 (6 bases). This CDR3 contains 12 residues. Germline CDR1 is SQVTM and CDR2 is ANQGSEA. V dropped 1 base and J dropped 12 bases, with 13 bases sitting between them. The CDR3 nucleotides are TGCAGCGTTGAAGGACAGGCCCTCTGGCAGTTCTTC. As protein: CSVEGQALWQFF.

At least ten counts were recorded for this clonotype. V usage is TRBV6-2 or TRBV6-3 and J usage is TRBJ2-1, with D hard to call. CDR1 and CDR2 from the germline V gene are MNHEY and SVGEGT. The V and J ends lost 7 bases and 4 bases respectively, with 17 bases between them. The CDR3 runs to 15 residues. Here the CDR3 DNA reads TGTGCCAGCAAGGAGCCCCCCGGCCCTTACAATGAGCAGTTCTTC. This codes for CASKEPPGPYNEQFF.

About this clonotype itself: A much larger clone sits a single nucleotide away, making a read error possible. This chain links TRBV12-3 or TRBV12-4 with TRBJ2-7, with 9 bases fitting TRBD1. The V gene end was trimmed by 4 bases and the J gene end by 4 bases; junction bases not matched to a gene: 5. The CDR3 length is 14 residues. CDR3 sequence: CASSSGTGKYEQYF. As DNA, the CDR3 is TGTGCCAGCAGTTCCGGGACAGGGAAGTACGAGCAGTACTTC.

V and J are TRBV11-3 and TRBJ2-1; TRBD1 agrees at 7 bases. CDR3 length: 14 amino acids. With V trimmed by 3 bases and J by 6 bases, 5 bases remained unmatched. In germline, CDR1 is SGHNT, CDR2 YENEEA. The CDR3 loop reads CASSFGQASNEQFF. The CDR3 bases are TGTGCCAGCAGCTTCGGACAGGCCTCCAATGAGCAGTTCTTC.

The chain is built from TRBV9 and TRBJ2-5; D possibly uses TRBD1 or TRBD2 (6 bases each). CDR3 length equals 15 residues. Germline V gene data show CDR1 as SGDLS and CDR2 as YYNGEE. Trimming removed 4 bases at V and 5 bases at J, with 18 bases between. CDR3 nucleotides: TGTGCCAGCAGCCGATTCCCCAGGGGAGGCGAGACCCAGTACTTC. Residues: CASSRFPRGGETQYF. The full variable domain, completed using reference TRBV9 and TRBJ2-5, is DSGVTQTPKHLITATGQRVTLRCSPRSGDLSVYWYQQSLDQGLQFLIQYYNGEERAKGNILERFSAQQFPDLHSELNLSSLELGDSALYFCASSRFPRGGETQYFGPGTRLLVL.

The chain employs TRBV10-1 and TRBJ2-1; the D call may be TRBD1 or TRBD2 (5 bases each). From germline, CDR1 is WNHNN and CDR2 SYGVQD (reference sequence). V was cut by 5 bases and J by 5 bases, with 13 bases left in between. This CDR3 contains 14 residues. The CDR3 region is CASSRSGTNNEQFF. The CDR3 region has the DNA TGCGCCAGCAGTCGGTCGGGGACCAACAATGAGCAGTTCTTC.

Comment on this clonotype: A read error may explain this, as a much larger clone is one base away. The chain employs TRBV2 and TRBJ2-7, with 11 bases identical to TRBD1. CDR1 is SNHLY and CDR2 is FYNNEI in the germline V gene. The CDR3 has 15 amino acids. CDR3 bases: TGTACCAGCAGTGAAGGTGGGACAGGGGGAGGCGAGCAGTACTTC. It encodes CTSSEGGTGGGEQYF.

The CDR3 loop reads CASGRDRGNQPQHF. Written as DNA, the CDR3 is TGTGCCAGCGGTAGGGACAGGGGAAATCAGCCCCAGCATTTT. The chain carries TRBV6-2 or TRBV6-3 and TRBJ1-5; 10 positions agree with TRBD1. J gave up 4 bases and V 8 bases, and 5 bases lay outside the gene matches. The germline V gene encodes CDR1 MNHEY and CDR2 SVGEGT. The CDR3 sequence is 14 residues long.

The chain carries TRBV15 and TRBJ2-7, with D perhaps TRBD2 (6 bases). CDR1 and CDR2 (germline): LNHNV, YYDKDF (reference sequence). The CDR3 is 13 residues long. Deletions cut 3 bases from V and 12 bases from J, with 18 bases between. CDR3 sequence reads: CATSSHLEGSLYF. CDR3 coding DNA: TGTGCCACCAGCAGTCACCTGGAGGGGTCTTTGTACTTC. Together with reference TRBV15 and TRBJ2-7, the CDR3 gives the full variable domain: DAMVIQNPRYQVTQFGKPVTLSCSQTLNHNVMYWYQQKSSQAPKLLFHYYDKDFNNEADTPDNFQSRRPNTSFCFLDIRSPGLGDTAMYLCATSSHLEGSLYFGPGTRLTVT.

The chain employs TRBV12-3 or TRBV12-4 and TRBJ2-7; TRBD1 aligns across 7 bases. The CDR3 is 13 residues long. Trimming took 8 bases from V and 1 from J; bases not matched to a gene: 5. The CDR3 DNA reads TGTGCCAGCGAGGGGGCTGGATCCTACGAGCAGTACTTC. Protein: CASEGAGSYEQYF.

J is TRBJ2-1 and V is TRBV28; 16 bases match TRBD2. After removal of 5 bases from V and 6 bases from J, the junction contained 7 bases not matched to a gene. CDR1 MDHEN and CDR2 SYDVKM come from the germline V gene. The CDR3 has 17 amino acids. CDR3 in amino acids: CASSPGTSGRVFNEQFF. The DNA for the CDR3 is TGTGCCAGCAGTCCTGGGACTAGCGGGAGGGTGTTCAATGAGCAGTTCTTC.

The chain joins TRBV20-1 to TRBJ2-1, with TRBD2 identical over 10 bases. Germline V gene lookup returns CDR1 DFQATT and CDR2 SNEGSKA (reference sequence). The J segment lost 8 bases and the V segment lost 3 bases, leaving 10 bases of the junction unmatched. CDR3 size: 15 residues. In DNA, the CDR3 is TGCAGTGCTAGCCAACCGGGACTAGCGCTTTATGAGCAGTTCTTC. Amino acid sequence: CSASQPGLALYEQFF.

This clonotype was found a few times. The CDR3 loop reads CASSHPKGGGGWETQYF. The CDR3, as DNA: TGTGCCAGCAGCCACCCCAAAGGCGGAGGGGGGTGGGAGACCCAGTACTTC. The chain uses TRBV7-2 and TRBJ2-5; D is tentatively TRBD1 or TRBD2 (6 bases each). From germline, CDR1 is SGHTA and CDR2 FQGNSA. With 5 bases removed from V and 5 bases from J, the gap between germline ends came to 24 bases. This CDR3 region has 17 residues.

The DNA of the CDR3 is TGCAGTGCTACCCGGGGGACTCCGACCGGCTACAATGAGCAGTTCTTC. The encoded protein is CSATRGTPTGYNEQFF. The chain couples TRBV20-1 to TRBJ2-1; tentatively, D is TRBD2 (6 bases). The CDR3 loop spans 16 amino acids. Between the trimmed V and J ends, which lost 4 bases and 3 bases, there was a span of 19 bases. Germline V gene data show CDR1 as DFQATT and CDR2 as SNEGSKA (reference sequence).

In regard to this clonotype: One end of the junction does not line up with germline, which may come from a read error. The chain's CDR3 is CASTSQPNSPPHF. The CDR3 DNA reads as TGTGCCAGCACCAGCCAACCCAATTCACCCCCCCACTTT. V and J are TRBV7-2 and TRBJ1-6; D unclear. Germline loops: CDR1 SGHTA, CDR2 FQGNSA. CDR3 size: 13 residues. Together with reference TRBV7-2 and TRBJ1-6, the CDR3 gives the full variable domain: GAGVSQSPSNKVTEKGKDVELRCDPISGHTALYWYRQSLGQGLEFLIYFQGNSAPDKSGLPSDRFSAERTGGSVSTLTIQRTQQEDSAVYLCASTSQPNSPPHFGNGTRLTVT.